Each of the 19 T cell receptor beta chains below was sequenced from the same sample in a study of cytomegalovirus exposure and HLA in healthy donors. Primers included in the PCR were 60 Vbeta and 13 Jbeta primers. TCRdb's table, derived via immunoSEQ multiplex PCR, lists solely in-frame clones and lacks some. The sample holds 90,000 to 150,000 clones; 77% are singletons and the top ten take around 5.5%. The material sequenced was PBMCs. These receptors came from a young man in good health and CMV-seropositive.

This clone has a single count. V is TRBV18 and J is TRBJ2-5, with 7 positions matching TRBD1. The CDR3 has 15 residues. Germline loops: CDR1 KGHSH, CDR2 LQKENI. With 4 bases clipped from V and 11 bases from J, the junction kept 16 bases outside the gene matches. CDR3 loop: CASSRIQTATGEQYF. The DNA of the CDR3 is TGTGCCAGCTCACGGATCCAGACAGCCACAGGGGAGCAGTACTTC.

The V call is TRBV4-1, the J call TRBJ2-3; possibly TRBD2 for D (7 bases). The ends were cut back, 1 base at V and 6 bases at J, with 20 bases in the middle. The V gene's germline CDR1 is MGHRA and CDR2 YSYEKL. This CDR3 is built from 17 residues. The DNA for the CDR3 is TGCGCCAGCAGCCAAGGGCCTGTGTCGGGGGGCTCGGATACGCAGTATTTT. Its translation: CASSQGPVSGGSDTQYF.

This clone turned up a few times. CDR3 in amino acids: CASSSGTSSSNEQYF. The CDR3 DNA follows: TGTGCCAGCAGTTCCGGGACATCGTCGAGCAACGAGCAGTACTTC. The chain is built from TRBV5-4 and TRBJ2-7, with D possibly being TRBD1 (6 bases). Germline CDR1 is SGHNT and CDR2 is YYREEE (reference sequence). Between the trimmed V and J ends, which lost 5 bases and 5 bases, there was a span of 20 bases. This CDR3 is 15 amino acids long.

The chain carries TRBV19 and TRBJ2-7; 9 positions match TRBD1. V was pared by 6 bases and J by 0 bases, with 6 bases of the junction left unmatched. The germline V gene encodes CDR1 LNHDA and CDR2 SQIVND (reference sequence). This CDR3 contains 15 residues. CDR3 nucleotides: TGTGCCAGTAGGGCCGGGACAGGGAGCTCCTACGAGCAGTACTTC. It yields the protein CASRAGTGSSYEQYF.

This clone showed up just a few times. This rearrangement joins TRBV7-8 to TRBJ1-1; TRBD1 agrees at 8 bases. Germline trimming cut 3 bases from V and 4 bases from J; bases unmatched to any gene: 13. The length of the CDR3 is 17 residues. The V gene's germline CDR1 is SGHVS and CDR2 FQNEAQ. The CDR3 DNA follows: TGTGCCAGCAGCTTTCTCAGGGAGAGGACAGGGACCACTGAAGCTTTCTTT. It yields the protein CASSFLRERTGTTEAFF.

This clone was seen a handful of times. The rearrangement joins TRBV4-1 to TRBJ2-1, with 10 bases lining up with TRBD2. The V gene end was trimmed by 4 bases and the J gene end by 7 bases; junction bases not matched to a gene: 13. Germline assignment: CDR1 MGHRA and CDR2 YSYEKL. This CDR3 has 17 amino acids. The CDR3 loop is CASSRGPTSGIENEQFF. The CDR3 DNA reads TGCGCCAGCAGCCGAGGCCCTACTAGCGGGATCGAAAATGAGCAGTTCTTC.

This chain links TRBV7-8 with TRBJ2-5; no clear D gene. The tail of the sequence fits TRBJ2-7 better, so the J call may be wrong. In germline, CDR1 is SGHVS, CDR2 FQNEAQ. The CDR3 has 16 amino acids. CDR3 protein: CASSLDYPRQEYEQYF. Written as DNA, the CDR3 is TGTGCCAGCAGCTTAGATTACCCGAGACAAGAGTACGAGCAGTACTTC.

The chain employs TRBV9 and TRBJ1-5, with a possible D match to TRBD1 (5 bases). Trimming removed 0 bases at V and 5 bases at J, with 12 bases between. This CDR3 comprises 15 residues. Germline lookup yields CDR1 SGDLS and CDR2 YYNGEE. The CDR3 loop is CASSVEGGTYQPQHF. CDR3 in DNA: TGTGCCAGCAGCGTAGAAGGAGGGACGTATCAGCCCCAGCATTTT. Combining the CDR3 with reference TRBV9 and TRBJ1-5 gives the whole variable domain DSGVTQTPKHLITATGQRVTLRCSPRSGDLSVYWYQQSLDQGLQFLIQYYNGEERAKGNILERFSAQQFPDLHSELNLSSLELGDSALYFCASSVEGGTYQPQHFGDGTRLSIL.

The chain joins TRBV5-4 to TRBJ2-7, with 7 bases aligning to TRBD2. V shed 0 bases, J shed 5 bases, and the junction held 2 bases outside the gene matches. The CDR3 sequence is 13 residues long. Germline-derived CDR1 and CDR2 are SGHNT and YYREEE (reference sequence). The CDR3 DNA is TGTGCCAGCAGCTTGGAGCGGGGTGACGAGCAGTACTTC. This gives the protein CASSLERGDEQYF. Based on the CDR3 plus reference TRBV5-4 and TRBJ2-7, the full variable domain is ETGVTQSPTHLIKTRGQQVTLRCSSQSGHNTVSWYQQALGQGPQFIFQYYREEENGRGNFPPRFSGLQFPNYSSELNVNALELDDSALYLCASSLERGDEQYFGPGTRLTVT.

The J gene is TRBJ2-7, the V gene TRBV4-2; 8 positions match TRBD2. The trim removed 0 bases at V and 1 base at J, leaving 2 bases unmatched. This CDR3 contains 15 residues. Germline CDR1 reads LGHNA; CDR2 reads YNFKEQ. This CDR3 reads CASSQDGGGSYEQYF. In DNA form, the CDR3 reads TGTGCCAGCAGCCAAGATGGCGGGGGGTCCTACGAGCAGTACTTC.

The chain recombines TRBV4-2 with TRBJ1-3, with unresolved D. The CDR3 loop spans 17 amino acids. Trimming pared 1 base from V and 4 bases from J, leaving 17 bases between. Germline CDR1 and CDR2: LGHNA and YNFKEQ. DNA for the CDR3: TGTGCCAGCAGCCAAGTGATGGGCGCCGGTGCCGGAAACACCATATATTTT. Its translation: CASSQVMGAGAGNTIYF.

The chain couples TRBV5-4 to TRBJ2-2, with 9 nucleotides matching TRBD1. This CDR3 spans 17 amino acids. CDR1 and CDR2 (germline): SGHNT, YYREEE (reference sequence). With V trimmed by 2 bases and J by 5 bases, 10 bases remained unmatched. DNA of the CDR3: TGTGCCAGCAGCTTACCGACAGGGGGAACGAGGACCGGGGAGCTGTTTTTT. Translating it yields CASSLPTGGTRTGELFF.

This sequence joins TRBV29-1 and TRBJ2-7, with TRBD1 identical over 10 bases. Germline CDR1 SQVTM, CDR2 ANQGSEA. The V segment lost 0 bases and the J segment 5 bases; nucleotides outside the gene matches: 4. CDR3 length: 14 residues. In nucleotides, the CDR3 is TGCAGCGTTGAAGAAGGCGGGACAGGGGACGAGCAGTACTTC. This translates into CSVEEGGTGDEQYF.

The CDR3 region is CASSLVITGLETQYF. In DNA, the CDR3 is TGTGCCAGCAGCTTGGTAATAACAGGTCTCGAGACCCAGTACTTC. The chain links TRBV5-4 to TRBJ2-5; D may be TRBD1 (5 bases). CDR3 length: 15 amino acids. Trimming removed 0 bases at V and 5 bases at J, with 14 bases between. Germline V gene data show CDR1 as SGHNT and CDR2 as YYREEE (reference sequence).

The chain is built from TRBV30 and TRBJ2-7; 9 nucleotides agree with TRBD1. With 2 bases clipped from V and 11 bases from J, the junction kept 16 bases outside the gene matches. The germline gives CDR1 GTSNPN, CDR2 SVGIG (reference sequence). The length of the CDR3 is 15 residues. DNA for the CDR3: TGTGCCTGGAGTCCCACGGGGACAGGGCGACCCGGGGAGTACTTC. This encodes CAWSPTGTGRPGEYF.

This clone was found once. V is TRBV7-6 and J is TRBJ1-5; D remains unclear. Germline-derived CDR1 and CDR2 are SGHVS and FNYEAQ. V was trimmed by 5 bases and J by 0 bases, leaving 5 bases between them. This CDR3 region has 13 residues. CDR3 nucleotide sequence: TGTGCCAGCAGCACTTATAGCAATCAGCCCCAGCATTTT. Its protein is CASSTYSNQPQHF.

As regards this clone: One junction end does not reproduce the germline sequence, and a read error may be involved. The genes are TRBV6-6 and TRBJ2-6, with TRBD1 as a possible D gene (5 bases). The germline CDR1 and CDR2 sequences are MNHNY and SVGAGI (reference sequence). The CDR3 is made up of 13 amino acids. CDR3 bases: TGTGCCAGCGGTGCCTCTGGGGCCAACGGCCTGACTTTC. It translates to CASGASGANGLTF.

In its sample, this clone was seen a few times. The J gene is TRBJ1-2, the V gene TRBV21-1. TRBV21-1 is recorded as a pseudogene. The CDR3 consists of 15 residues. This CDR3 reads CASSKVGRAPYGYTF. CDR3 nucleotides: TGTGCCAGCAGCAAAGTCGGGAGGGCCCCTTATGGCTACACCTTC.

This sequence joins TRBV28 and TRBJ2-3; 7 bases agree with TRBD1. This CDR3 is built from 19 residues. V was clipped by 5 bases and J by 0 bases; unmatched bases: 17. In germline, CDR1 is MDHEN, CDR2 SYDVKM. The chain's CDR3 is CASSPLSLRDRESTDTQYF. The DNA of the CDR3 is TGTGCCAGCAGTCCTCTTTCCCTCCGGGACAGAGAGAGCACAGATACGCAGTATTTT.